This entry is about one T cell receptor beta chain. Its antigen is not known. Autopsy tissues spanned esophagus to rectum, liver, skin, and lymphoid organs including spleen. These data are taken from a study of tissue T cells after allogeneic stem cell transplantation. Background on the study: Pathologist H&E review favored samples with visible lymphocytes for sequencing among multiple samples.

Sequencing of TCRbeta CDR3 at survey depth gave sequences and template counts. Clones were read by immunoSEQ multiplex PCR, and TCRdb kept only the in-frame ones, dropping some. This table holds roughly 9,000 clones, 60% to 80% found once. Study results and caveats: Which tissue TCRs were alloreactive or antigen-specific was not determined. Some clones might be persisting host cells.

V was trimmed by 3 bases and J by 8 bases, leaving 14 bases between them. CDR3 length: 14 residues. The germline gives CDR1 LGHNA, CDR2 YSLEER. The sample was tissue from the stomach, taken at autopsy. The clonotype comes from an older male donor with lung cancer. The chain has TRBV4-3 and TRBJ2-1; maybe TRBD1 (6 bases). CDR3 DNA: TGCGCCAGCAGCCAGGGTCCAGGGGCCCATGAGCAGTTCTTC. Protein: CASSQGPGAHEQFF.